The 30 T cell receptor beta chains listed next were all sequenced from one sample in a study of cytomegalovirus exposure and HLA in healthy donors. TCRdb keeps only in-frame clones here, not all; method: immunoSEQ multiplex PCR. This table holds 89,000 or so clones, 85% to 95% found once. The sequencing sample was made of PBMCs. Every receptor here comes from a woman in her twenties or thirties in good health and CMV-seropositive.

This chain uses TRBV5-1 with TRBJ2-7, with D maybe TRBD2 (7 bases). V lost 0 bases and J 6 bases, leaving 13 bases between the germline ends. Looked up from germline, CDR1 is SGHRS and CDR2 is YFSETQ. This CDR3 is built from 14 residues. The chain's CDR3 is CASSLGRGGAEQYF. The CDR3 nucleotides are TGCGCCAGCAGCTTGGGTAGGGGGGGGGCCGAGCAGTACTTC.

The chain links TRBV5-4 to TRBJ2-1, with TRBD2 identical over 7 bases. The J segment lost 6 bases and the V segment lost 2 bases, leaving 5 bases of the junction unmatched. Germline V gene lookup returns CDR1 SGHNT and CDR2 YYREEE (reference sequence). CDR3 length equals 14 residues. The CDR3 reads CASSLRDYINEQFF. Here the CDR3 DNA reads TGTGCCAGCAGCTTAAGGGACTACATCAATGAGCAGTTCTTC. Together with reference TRBV5-4 and TRBJ2-1, the CDR3 gives the full variable domain: ETGVTQSPTHLIKTRGQQVTLRCSSQSGHNTVSWYQQALGQGPQFIFQYYREEENGRGNFPPRFSGLQFPNYSSELNVNALELDDSALYLCASSLRDYINEQFFGPGTRLTVL.

The V gene is TRBV4-1, the J gene TRBJ2-2; D perhaps matches TRBD2 (5 bases). This CDR3 has 13 amino acids. V lost 1 base and J 6 bases, leaving 6 bases between the germline ends. Germline V gene sequence: CDR1 MGHRA, CDR2 YSYEKL. The CDR3 coding sequence is TGCGCCAGCAGCCAAGTGAGGGCCGGGGAGCTGTTTTTT. Translated: CASSQVRAGELFF.

This chain connects TRBV4-3 to TRBJ2-3, with TRBD2 as a possible D gene (5 bases). The V end lost 3 bases, the J end lost 5 bases, and 9 bases lay between the germline ends. Germline loops: CDR1 LGHNA, CDR2 YSLEER. The CDR3 sequence is 13 residues long. In DNA form, the CDR3 reads TGCGCCAGCAGCCAGGGAGCTGTAGATACGCAGTATTTT. This sequence encodes CASSQGAVDTQYF.

The chain has TRBV30 and TRBJ1-5; the match to TRBD1 covers 7 bases. The V and J ends lost 4 bases and 1 base, in that order; junction bases with no gene match: 1. CDR3 length: 13 residues. Looked up from germline, CDR1 is GTSNPN and CDR2 is SVGIG (reference sequence). The CDR3 region is CAWKGQSNQPQHF. For the CDR3, the DNA is TGTGCCTGGAAGGGACAGAGCAATCAGCCCCAGCATTTT.

The chain combines TRBV10-3 with TRBJ2-2, with TRBD2 identical over 7 bases. Germline V lookup: CDR1 ENHRY, CDR2 SYGVKD. This CDR3 contains 15 residues. V was pared by 6 bases and J by 4 bases, with 8 bases of the junction left unmatched. The CDR3 is CAISPSSGRTGELFF. CDR3 nucleotides: TGTGCCATCAGCCCCTCTAGCGGTCGCACCGGGGAGCTGTTTTTT.

J is TRBJ2-7 and V is TRBV10-3; 7 nucleotides line up with TRBD1. The ends lost 6 bases at V and 5 bases at J; junction bases unmatched: 1. Germline CDR1 and CDR2: ENHRY and SYGVKD. CDR3 size: 11 residues. The CDR3 DNA follows: TGTGCCATCAGACAGGGGAACGAGCAGTACTTC. It yields the protein CAIRQGNEQYF.

The V and J genes are TRBV5-1 and TRBJ1-2; TRBD1 matches 9 bases. This CDR3 has 15 amino acids. Germline CDR1 is SGHRS and CDR2 is YFSETQ. With V trimmed by 4 bases and J by 4 bases, 8 bases remained unmatched. The CDR3: CASSPGTGSPYGYTF. Written as DNA, the CDR3 is TGCGCCAGCAGCCCTGGGACAGGGTCTCCCTATGGCTACACCTTC. Using reference TRBV5-1 and TRBJ1-2 for the parts outside the CDR3, the full variable domain is KAGVTQTPRYLIKTRGQQVTLSCSPISGHRSVSWYQQTPGQGLQFLFEYFSETQRNKGNFPGRFSGRQFSNSRSEMNVSTLELGDSALYLCASSPGTGSPYGYTFGSGTRLTVV.

The chain joins TRBV11-1 to TRBJ2-5; TRBD1 might be the D (6 bases). V was shortened by 2 bases and J by 4 bases, with 23 bases between the two germline ends. This CDR3 region has 18 residues. Germline CDR1 is SGHAT and CDR2 is FQDESV (reference sequence). The DNA for the CDR3 is TGTGCCAGCAGCTTAAAGGCCAGGGGCCAGGTCGGGATAGAGACCCAGTACTTC. Translated, it gives CASSLKARGQVGIETQYF.

The chain links TRBV5-1 to TRBJ1-2, with 8 bases aligning to TRBD1. The CDR3 covers 15 residues. Germline CDR1 and CDR2: SGHRS and YFSETQ. Germline trimming cut 4 bases from V and 3 bases from J; bases unmatched to any gene: 8. In nucleotides, the CDR3 is TGCGCCAGCAGCCGAACAGGGGGTGGTGACTATGGCTACACCTTC. Its protein product is CASSRTGGGDYGYTF.

This sequence joins TRBV28 and TRBJ1-2, with D maybe TRBD1 (6 bases). CDR1 MDHEN and CDR2 SYDVKM come from the germline V gene. Trimming took off 4 bases at V and 4 bases at J, with 19 bases between the two ends. CDR3 length: 16 residues. The CDR3 DNA sequence: TGTGCCAGCAGTTCTCCTTCCCCGACAGGACGCTATGGCTACACCTTC. Protein product: CASSSPSPTGRYGYTF.

The chain joins TRBV10-2 to TRBJ2-1; TRBD2 matches at 11 bases. After removal of 6 bases from V and 7 bases from J, the junction contained 17 bases not matched to a gene. The germline gives CDR1 WSHSY, CDR2 SAAADI. The CDR3 covers 18 residues. DNA of the CDR3: TGCGCCAGCAGCCCCCTTAGACTAGCGGGACGGAGGGTGAATGAGCAGTTCTTC. It yields the protein CASSPLRLAGRRVNEQFF.

The chain has TRBV10-3 and TRBJ2-7; tentative D call: TRBD2 (7 bases). V lost 2 bases to trimming and J lost 2 bases, with 10 bases between them. This CDR3 has 14 amino acids. Germline values: CDR1 ENHRY, CDR2 SYGVKD. The CDR3 spells CAISEGRGPYEQYF. The CDR3 DNA reads TGTGCCATCAGTGAGGGGCGGGGGCCCTACGAGCAGTACTTC.

The chain carries TRBV5-4 and TRBJ2-7; D unresolved. CDR1 and CDR2 from the germline V gene are SGHNT and YYREEE (reference sequence). Trimming shortened V by 0 bases and J by 6 bases, and 10 bases separated the two germline ends. There are 13 residues in the CDR3. DNA for the CDR3: TGTGCCAGCAGCTTGGGGTTTCGAGGCGAGCAGTACTTC. As protein: CASSLGFRGEQYF.

The chain carries TRBV7-8 and TRBJ2-3; 11 bases agree with TRBD2. The germline V gene has CDR1 SGHVS and CDR2 FQNEAQ. CDR3 size: 18 residues. V shed 1 base and J 2 bases; nucleotides not matched to a gene: 8. The CDR3 DNA reads as TGTGCCAGCAGCTTAGGTGTAGCGGGGGGGCATTTCACAGATACGCAGTATTTT. Its translation is CASSLGVAGGHFTDTQYF.

The chain employs TRBV10-3 and TRBJ2-1, with 9 bases aligning to TRBD1. With V trimmed by 7 bases and J by 9 bases, 10 bases remained unmatched. The CDR3 sequence is 14 residues long. CDR1 and CDR2 (germline): ENHRY, SYGVKD. CDR3: CAITPGQGVVEQFF. The DNA for the CDR3 is TGTGCCATCACTCCGGGACAGGGCGTGGTTGAGCAGTTCTTC.

This chain connects TRBV9 to TRBJ2-2; 7 positions agree with TRBD1. Germline-derived CDR1 and CDR2 are SGDLS and YYNGEE. This CDR3 contains 16 residues. J lost 4 bases, V lost 3 bases, and 9 bases had no gene match. CDR3: CASSAETGMSTGELFF. CDR3 sequence (DNA): TGTGCCAGCAGCGCCGAGACAGGGATGAGCACCGGGGAGCTGTTTTTT.

The V and J genes are TRBV7-9 and TRBJ2-5, with 9 bases identical to TRBD2. The germline gives CDR1 SEHNR, CDR2 FQNEAQ (reference sequence). V lost 2 bases to trimming and J lost 4 bases; unmatched junction nucleotides: 8. The CDR3 contains 16 residues. The CDR3 bases are TGTGCCAGCAGCTTAATCGCGGCGGGAGGGTTAGAGACCCAGTACTTC. Protein product: CASSLIAAGGLETQYF.

The rearrangement links TRBV4-1 to TRBJ2-7; TRBD1 matches at 9 bases. This CDR3 has 13 amino acids. The germline V gene has CDR1 MGHRA and CDR2 YSYEKL. Germline trimming cut 1 base from V and 6 bases from J; bases unmatched to any gene: 1. Here the CDR3 reads CASSQGTGAEQYF. The CDR3 nucleotides read TGCGCCAGCAGCCAAGGGACAGGGGCCGAGCAGTACTTC.

The gene calls are TRBV19 and TRBJ2-1, with 10 bases matching TRBD2. Per germline, CDR1 LNHDA and CDR2 SQIVND (reference sequence). J gave up 4 bases and V 6 bases, and 9 bases lay outside the gene matches. CDR3 size: 16 residues. The CDR3 region is CASSRSLAGVYNEQFF. CDR3 DNA sequence: TGTGCCAGTAGCCGAAGCCTAGCGGGAGTTTACAATGAGCAGTTCTTC.

V gene TRBV28 combines with J gene TRBJ1-5; maybe TRBD1 (5 bases). Per the germline V gene, CDR1 is MDHEN and CDR2 is SYDVKM. The V end was cut by 6 bases, the J end by 3 bases, with 12 bases between. The CDR3 consists of 14 residues. DNA of the CDR3: TGTGCCAGCAGGCTTACAGGTTTCAATCAGCCCCAGCATTTT. This translates into CASRLTGFNQPQHF.

The V call is TRBV19, the J call TRBJ2-1; 8 bases are shared with TRBD1. This CDR3 region has 17 residues. V gave up 4 bases and J gave up 1 base; unmatched junction bases: 9. Germline CDR1 is LNHDA and CDR2 is SQIVND (reference sequence). The CDR3 DNA follows: TGTGCCAGTAGTACCGCCCGGACAGGGACGTCCTACAATGAGCAGTTCTTC. It yields the protein CASSTARTGTSYNEQFF.

V is TRBV10-3 and J is TRBJ2-2; 11 bases align to TRBD2. V trimming: 9 bases; J trimming: 2 bases; junction bases outside the gene matches: 8. Germline CDR1 is ENHRY and CDR2 is SYGVKD. This CDR3 comprises 16 residues. The CDR3 spells CAIQLAGGINTGELFF. The CDR3 nucleotides read TGTGCCATTCAGTTAGCGGGAGGGATAAACACCGGGGAGCTGTTTTTT.

This chain links TRBV28 with TRBJ2-1, with 9 bases aligning to TRBD1. This CDR3 contains 14 residues. Trimming cost V 3 bases and J 8 bases; bases outside gene matches: 5. Germline-derived CDR1 and CDR2 are MDHEN and SYDVKM. In DNA form, the CDR3 reads TGTGCCAGCAGTTTGGGACAGGGTTACGATGAGCAGTTCTTC. Amino acids: CASSLGQGYDEQFF.

CDR3 nucleotides: TGTGCCTGGAGTTCCCTAGTCGGTGGCGAGCAGTACTTC. Translated: CAWSSLVGGEQYF. This chain uses TRBV30 with TRBJ2-7; D remains unclear. CDR3 size: 13 residues. Trimming left V 2 bases short and J 6 bases short, with 14 bases between. Germline-derived CDR1 and CDR2 are GTSNPN and SVGIG (reference sequence).

The J gene is TRBJ1-5, the V gene TRBV19, with 9 bases matching TRBD1. With V trimmed by 4 bases and J by 2 bases, 3 bases remained unmatched. Germline CDR1 and CDR2: LNHDA and SQIVND (reference sequence). The length of the CDR3 is 15 residues. In DNA, the CDR3 is TGTGCCAGTAGTACGGGACAGGGCGGCAATCAGCCCCAGCATTTT. Protein product: CASSTGQGGNQPQHF.

The V gene is TRBV19, the J gene TRBJ2-1; TRBD2 aligns across 9 bases. Trimming cost V 5 bases and J 5 bases; bases outside gene matches: 10. The germline V gene has CDR1 LNHDA and CDR2 SQIVND (reference sequence). The CDR3 consists of 16 residues. The CDR3 sequence: CASSPVQASGNNEQFF. The CDR3 DNA is TGTGCCAGTAGTCCGGTTCAGGCTAGCGGGAACAATGAGCAGTTCTTC.

This sequence joins TRBV7-2 and TRBJ2-1; 7 nucleotides align to TRBD1. The germline CDR1 and CDR2 sequences are SGHTA and FQGNSA. V was clipped by 2 bases and J by 5 bases; unmatched bases: 6. The CDR3 is 15 amino acids. The CDR3 coding sequence is TGTGCCAGCAGCTTAAGGGGGCGCGGTGACAATGAGCAGTTCTTC. Translating it yields CASSLRGRGDNEQFF.

This chain joins TRBV29-1 and TRBJ2-2; 9 bases map to TRBD1. The CDR3 totals 14 residues. Unmatched junction bases numbered 7, after V lost 6 bases and J lost 5 bases. CDR1 and CDR2 (germline): SQVTM, ANQGSEA. The CDR3 loop reads CSVSTGGTTGELFF. The CDR3, as DNA: TGCAGCGTCTCGACAGGGGGAACGACCGGGGAGCTGTTTTTT.

The J gene is TRBJ2-7, the V gene TRBV29-1; 8 bases are a match to TRBD1. Germline CDR1 and CDR2: SQVTM and ANQGSEA. V lost 7 bases and J lost 6; bases outside the gene matches: 11. CDR3 size: 13 residues. In DNA, the CDR3 is TGCAGCGCCAGATACCGCGACAGGGGCGAGCAGTACTTC. It encodes CSARYRDRGEQYF.